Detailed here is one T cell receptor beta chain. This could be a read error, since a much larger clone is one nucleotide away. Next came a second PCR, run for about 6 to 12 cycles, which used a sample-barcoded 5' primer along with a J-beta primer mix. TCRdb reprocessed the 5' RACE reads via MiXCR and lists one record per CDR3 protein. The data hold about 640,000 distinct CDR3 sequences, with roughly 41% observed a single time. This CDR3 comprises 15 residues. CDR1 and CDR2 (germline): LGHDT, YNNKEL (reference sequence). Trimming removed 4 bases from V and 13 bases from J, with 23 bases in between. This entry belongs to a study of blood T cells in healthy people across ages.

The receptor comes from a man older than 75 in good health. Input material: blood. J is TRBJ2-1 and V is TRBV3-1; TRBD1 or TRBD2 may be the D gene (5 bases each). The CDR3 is CASSLFMGERETQFF. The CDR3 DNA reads TGTGCCAGCAGCCTATTTATGGGGGAGAGGGAGACCCAGTTCTTC.